This note documents a single T cell receptor (beta chain) sequence. Its target is unknown. This CDR3 contains 11 residues. Germline values: CDR1 SGHTA, CDR2 FQGNSA. The germline V and J ends were trimmed by 11 bases and 5 bases, with 13 bases remaining between them. The entry originates in a study of CD8+CD57+ T cells in acquired aplastic anemia. Study conclusions and caveats: No significant patient-versus-control difference appeared in CD8+ Simpson's diversity.

The TCR beta profiling, which covered VDJ combination and CDR3 sequence, was carried out using genomic DNA as the template. TCRdb ran MiXCR on the reads and lists one entry per CDR3 protein. The sample yields 35,000 to 45,000 distinct CDR3 sequences, around 67% seen once. This rearrangement joins TRBV7-2 to TRBJ2-7; tentative D call: TRBD1 (6 bases). The clonotype originates from a human donor in good health, serving as a control. The sequenced material came from sorted CD4+, CD8+, or CD8+CD57+ T cells (not recorded which) from PBMCs. The CDR3 nucleotides read TGTGCCTCGGACAGAGGCCACGAGCAGTACTTC. Its translation is CASDRGHEQYF.